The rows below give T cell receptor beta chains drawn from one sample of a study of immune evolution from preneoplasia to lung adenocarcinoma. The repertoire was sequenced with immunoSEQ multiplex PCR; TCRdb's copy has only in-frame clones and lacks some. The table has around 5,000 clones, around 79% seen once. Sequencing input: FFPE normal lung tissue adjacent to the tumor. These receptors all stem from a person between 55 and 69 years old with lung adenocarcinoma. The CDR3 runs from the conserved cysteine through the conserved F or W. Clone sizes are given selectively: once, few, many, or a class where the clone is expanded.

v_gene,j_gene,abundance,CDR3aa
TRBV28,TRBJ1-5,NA,CASIGGQGDQPQHF
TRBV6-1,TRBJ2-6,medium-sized,CASSGTGQGNSGANVLTF
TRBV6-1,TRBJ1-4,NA,CASNKRDEKLFF
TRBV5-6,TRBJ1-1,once,CASSQSVAGNTEAFF
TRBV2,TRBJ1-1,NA,CASSEAPGSEAFF
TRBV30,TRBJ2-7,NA,CAWRLEVEQYF
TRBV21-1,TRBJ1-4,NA,CASSRKEGVGEKLFF
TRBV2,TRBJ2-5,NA,CASSERTGIQETQYF
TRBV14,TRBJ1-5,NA,CASSQEKTGADVSNQPQHF
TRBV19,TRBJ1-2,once,CASSIPGQGVYGYTF
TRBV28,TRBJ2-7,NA,CASIMAGGLSYEQYF
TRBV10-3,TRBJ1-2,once,CAISESTRQRTDYGYTF
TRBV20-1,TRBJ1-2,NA,CSASGGYGYTF
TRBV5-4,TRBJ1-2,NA,CASNVGGFYGYTF
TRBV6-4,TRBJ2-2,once,CASSAALASTGELFF
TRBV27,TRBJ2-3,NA,CASSLVAGGSTDTQYF
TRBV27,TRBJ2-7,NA,CASSLSSGTSYEQYF
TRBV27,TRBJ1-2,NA,CASSYQGGPGYGYTF
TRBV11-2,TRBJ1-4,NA,CASSLRQIATNEKLFF
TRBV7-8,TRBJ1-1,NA,CASSPRTGFLRNTEAFF
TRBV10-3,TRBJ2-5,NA,CAISDTSGDHQETQYF
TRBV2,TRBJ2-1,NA,CASIDQTSGSNEQFF
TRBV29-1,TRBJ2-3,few,CSVAWGEQYF
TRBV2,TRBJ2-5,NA,CATMWEAFQETQYF
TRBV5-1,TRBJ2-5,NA,CASSLTSGSLTETQYF
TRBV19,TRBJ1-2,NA,CASSIRQGYRYNYGYTF
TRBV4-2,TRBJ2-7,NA,CASSQDTASYEQYF
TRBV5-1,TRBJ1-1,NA,CASSAGRDEAFF
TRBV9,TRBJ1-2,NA,CASSVGGGSYGYTF
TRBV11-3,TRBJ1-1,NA,CASSSNYREEAFF
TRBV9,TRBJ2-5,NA,CASSLEGRREETQYF
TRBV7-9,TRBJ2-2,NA,CASSLALAGDTGELFF
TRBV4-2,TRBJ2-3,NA,CASSPTPGLAGGFGTDTQYF
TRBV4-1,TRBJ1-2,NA,CASSQDRDRARGYTF
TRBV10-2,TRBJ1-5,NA,CASTSLNQPQHF
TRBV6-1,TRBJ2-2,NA,CASSVRQRQGDGTGELFF
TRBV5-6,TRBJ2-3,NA,CASSLLTGGGTDTQYF
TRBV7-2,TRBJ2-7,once,CASSYDGQFAYEQYF
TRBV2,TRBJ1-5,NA,CASSLNWDSGNQPQHF
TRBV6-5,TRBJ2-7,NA,CATGQARLSYEQYF
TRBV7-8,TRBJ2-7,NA,CASSEGYYEQYF
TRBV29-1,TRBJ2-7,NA,CSVGSTIHEQYF
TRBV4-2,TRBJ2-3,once,CASSREGGGTSTDTQYF
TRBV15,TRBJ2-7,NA,CATSRVGGRAYEQYF
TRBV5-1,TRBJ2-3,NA,CASSLDRELDTQYF
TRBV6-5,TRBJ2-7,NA,CASSTGGLRYEQYF
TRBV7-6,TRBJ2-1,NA,CASSPPSGQGAREQFF
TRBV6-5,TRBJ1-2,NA,CASSSGGHNYGYTF
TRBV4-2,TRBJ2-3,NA,CASSLTRDSSTDTQYF